This T cell receptor (beta chain) was sequenced during a study of blood T cell repertoires in COVID-19. Background on the study: The United States, Italy and Spain were the sources of the acute and convalescent COVID-19 samples.

Germline trimming cut 2 bases from V and 0 bases from J; bases unmatched to any gene: 8. This CDR3 region has 17 residues. Germline V gene sequence: CDR1 SGHAT, CDR2 FQNNGV. As originally analysed: Amplification from reference gene primers served as the basis for estimated nucleated cell counts. Sequencing was performed with immunoSEQ multiplex PCR; in TCRdb, only in-frame clones are kept and a portion is missing. The V and J calls and clone size come from that table; D and trimming were worked out from the DNA. This table has approximately 230,000 clones, 70% to 90% appearing once. This clonotype originated in a man aged 18 to 30 with active or convalescent COVID-19. The sequenced sample was peripheral blood. The J gene is TRBJ2-3, the V gene TRBV11-2, with 7 bases aligning to TRBD2. The CDR3 DNA sequence: TGTGCCAGCAGCTTAAATTGGGAGGGGCTTAGCACAGATACGCAGTATTTT. It codes for CASSLNWEGLSTDTQYF.